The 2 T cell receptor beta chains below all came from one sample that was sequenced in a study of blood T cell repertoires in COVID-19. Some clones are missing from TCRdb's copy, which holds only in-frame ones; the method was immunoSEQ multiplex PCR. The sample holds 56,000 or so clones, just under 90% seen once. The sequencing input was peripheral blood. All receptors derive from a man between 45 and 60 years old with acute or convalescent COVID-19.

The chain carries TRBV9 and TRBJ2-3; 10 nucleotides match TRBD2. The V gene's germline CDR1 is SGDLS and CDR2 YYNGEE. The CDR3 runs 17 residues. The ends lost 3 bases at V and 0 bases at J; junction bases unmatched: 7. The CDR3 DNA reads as TGTGCCAGCAGCGAGGCGGGACTAGCGTCTAGCACAGATACGCAGTATTTT. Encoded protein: CASSEAGLASSTDTQYF.

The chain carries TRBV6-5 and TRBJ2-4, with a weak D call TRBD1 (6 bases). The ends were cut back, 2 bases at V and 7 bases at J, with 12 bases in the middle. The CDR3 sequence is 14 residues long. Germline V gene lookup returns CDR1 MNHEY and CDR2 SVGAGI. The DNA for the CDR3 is TGTGCCAGCAGTTACACGGACCAGGGGAACATTCAGTACTTC. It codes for CASSYTDQGNIQYF.